The table lists the clone carrying this TCR beta chain with many counts. The data belong to a study of regulatory T cells in long-lasting Graves disease. Germline CDR1 and CDR2: MNHGY and SVAAGI. Trimming cost V 4 bases and J 2 bases, with 16 bases left between them. This CDR3 has 16 amino acids. Documented time point: newly diagnosed GD, antithyroid drugs for less than 3 months. PBMC RNA served as the TCR library source. An endocrinology department located in Xi'an, China, was where the patients came from. iRepertoire HTBI primers and Arm-PCR of CDR3 regions built TCR beta libraries. Each CDR3 protein is one row after TCRdb ran MiXCR on the multiplex PCR reads. In the table there are hundreds of thousands of distinct CDR3 sequences, 12% of which are singletons. In addition, the sample was reused for a study of T cells in Graves' hyperthyroidism and ophthalmopathy.

The sample in question was peripheral blood mononuclear cells (PBMCs), obtained at new diagnosis, from a patient treated with antithyroid drugs. The chain combines TRBV6-9 with TRBJ2-3, with a tentative D call TRBD1 (6 bases). The origin of this receptor is a woman aged 25 to 39 with Graves disease. The CDR3 region has the DNA TGTGCCAGCAGTTTAGATAGGGGGACCGTCACAGATACGCAGTATTTT. This translates into CASSLDRGTVTDTQYF.